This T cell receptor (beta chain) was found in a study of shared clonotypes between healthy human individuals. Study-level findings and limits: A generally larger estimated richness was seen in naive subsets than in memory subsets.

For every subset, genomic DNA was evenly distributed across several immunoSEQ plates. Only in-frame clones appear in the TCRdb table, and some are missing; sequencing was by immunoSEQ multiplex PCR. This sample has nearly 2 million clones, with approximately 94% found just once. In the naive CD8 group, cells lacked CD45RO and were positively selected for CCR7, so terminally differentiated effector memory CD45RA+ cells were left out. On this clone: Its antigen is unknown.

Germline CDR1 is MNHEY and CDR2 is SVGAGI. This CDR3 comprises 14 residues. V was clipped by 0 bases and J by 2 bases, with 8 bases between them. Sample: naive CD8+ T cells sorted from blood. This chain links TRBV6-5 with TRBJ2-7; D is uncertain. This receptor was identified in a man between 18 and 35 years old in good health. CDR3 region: CASSYSRNPYEQYF. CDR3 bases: TGTGCCAGCAGTTACTCGCGGAACCCCTACGAGCAGTACTTC.